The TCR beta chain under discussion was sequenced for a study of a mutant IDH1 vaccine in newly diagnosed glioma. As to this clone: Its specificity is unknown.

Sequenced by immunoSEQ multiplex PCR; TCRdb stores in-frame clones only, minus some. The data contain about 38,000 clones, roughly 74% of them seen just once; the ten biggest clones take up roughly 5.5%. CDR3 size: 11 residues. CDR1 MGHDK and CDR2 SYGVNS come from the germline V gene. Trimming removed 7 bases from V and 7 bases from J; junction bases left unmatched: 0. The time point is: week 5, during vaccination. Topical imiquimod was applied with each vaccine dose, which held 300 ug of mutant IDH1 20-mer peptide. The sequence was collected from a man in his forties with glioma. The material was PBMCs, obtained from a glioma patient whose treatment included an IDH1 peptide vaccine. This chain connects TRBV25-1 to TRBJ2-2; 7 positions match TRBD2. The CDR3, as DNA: TGTGCCAGCACGGGGGGCGGGGAGCTGTTTTTT. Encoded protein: CASTGGGELFF. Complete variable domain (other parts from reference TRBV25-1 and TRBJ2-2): EADIYQTPRYLVIGTGKKITLECSQTMGHDKMYWYQQDPGMELHLIHYSYGVNSTEKGDLSSESTVSRIRTEHFPLTLESARPSHTSQYLCASTGGGELFFGEGSRLTVL.